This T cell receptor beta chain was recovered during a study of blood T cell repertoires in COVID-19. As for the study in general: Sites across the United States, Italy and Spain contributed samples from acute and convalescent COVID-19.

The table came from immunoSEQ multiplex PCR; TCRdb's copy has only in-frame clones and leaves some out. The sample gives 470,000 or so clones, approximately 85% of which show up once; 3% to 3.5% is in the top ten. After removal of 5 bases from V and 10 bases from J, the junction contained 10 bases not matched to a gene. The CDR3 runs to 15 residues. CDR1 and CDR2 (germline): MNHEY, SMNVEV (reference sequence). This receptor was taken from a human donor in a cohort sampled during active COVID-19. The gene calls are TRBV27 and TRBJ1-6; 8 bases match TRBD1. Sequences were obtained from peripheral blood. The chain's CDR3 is CASSGPGQGISPLHF. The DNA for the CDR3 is TGTGCCAGCAGTGGACCAGGACAGGGTATCTCACCCCTCCACTTT.